This entry lists 22 T cell receptor beta chains sequenced from one sample in a study of T cells expressing NK-cell markers. TCRdb reprocessed the 5' RACE reads and reports one entry per CDR3 protein, with no DNA. In total, the table holds about 390,000 distinct CDR3 sequences. The sample was blood T cells: a sorted CD56 or NKG2C T cell subset, CD4+ or CD8+ T cells, or bulk PBMC T cells (not recorded which). The receptors derive from a woman aged 45-65 years in good health.

This chain links TRBV30 with TRBJ2-5; TCRdb's D call, TRBD2, is unchecked because there is no DNA. Germline values: CDR1 GTSNPN, CDR2 SVGIG (reference sequence). The CDR3 spans 17 residues. CDR3: CAWDSSTSGRAMETQYF. Together with reference TRBV30 and TRBJ2-5, the CDR3 gives the full variable domain: SQTIHQWPATLVQPVGSPLSLECTVEGTSNPNLYWYRQAAGRGLQLLFYSVGIGQISSEVPQNLSASRPQDRQFILSSKKLLLSDSGFYLCAWDSSTSGRAMETQYFGPGTRLLVL.

The rearrangement links TRBV15 to TRBJ1-1; the TCRdb call, TRBD1, lacks DNA for checking. The germline gives CDR1 LNHNV, CDR2 YYDKDF (reference sequence). The CDR3 is 15 amino acids. The CDR3 reads CATSSTGGANTEAFF.

V and J are TRBV29-1 and TRBJ2-6; the TCRdb D gene call, TRBD2, has no DNA to confirm it. This CDR3 is 17 amino acids long. The germline gives CDR1 SQVTM, CDR2 ANQGSEA. CDR3 residues: CSVGGGPGSSGANVLTF.

V gene TRBV7-8 combines with J gene TRBJ2-1; with no DNA, the TCRdb D assignment of TRBD1 cannot be verified. CDR1 is SGHVS, CDR2 FQNEAQ, per germline. The CDR3 spans 15 residues. CDR3 amino acids: CASSLQQGAFSEQFF.

This chain connects TRBV12-3 or TRBV12-4 to TRBJ2-2; TCRdb's D call, TRBD1, is unchecked because there is no DNA. The CDR3 sequence is 16 residues long. The CDR3 here is CASSPPTGSVTGELFF.

The rearrangement links TRBV4-1 to TRBJ2-1; the TCRdb D gene call, TRBD2, has no DNA to confirm it. This CDR3 contains 15 residues. The germline gives CDR1 MGHRA, CDR2 YSYEKL. The CDR3 sequence is CASSSPMRERNEQFF.

The rearrangement links TRBV20-1 to TRBJ2-5. CDR1 and CDR2 from the germline V gene are DFQATT and SNEGSKA (reference sequence). This CDR3 comprises 12 residues. CDR3 amino acids: CSAMQVQETQYF.

The chain uses TRBV5-1 and TRBJ2-5; TCRdb designates TRBD1, a call that cannot be tested without DNA. Germline CDR1 is SGHRS and CDR2 is YFSETQ. The CDR3 is 14 residues long. The CDR3 region is CASSLQGAQETQYF.

The chain has TRBV24-1 and TRBJ2-1; TCRdb gives TRBD2 as the D gene, but with no DNA this cannot be confirmed. The CDR3 spans 15 residues. Germline V gene sequence: CDR1 KGHDR, CDR2 SFDVKD. The CDR3 loop reads CATSHEGGGNNEQFF.

The CDR3 loop is CASSTGASGRNEQFF. The V gene is TRBV11-1, the J gene TRBJ2-1; no DNA is available, so the TRBD2 call from TCRdb remains unchecked. Germline CDR1 reads SGHAT; CDR2 reads FQDESV (reference sequence). CDR3 length: 15 residues.

This chain connects TRBV7-9 to TRBJ2-7. The length of the CDR3 is 15 residues. The germline gives CDR1 SEHNR, CDR2 FQNEAQ (reference sequence). CDR3 sequence: CASSLDWTSSYEQYF.

The CDR3: CASSSRSGETQYF. The V and J genes are TRBV12-3 or TRBV12-4 and TRBJ2-5. This CDR3 region has 13 residues.

This chain connects TRBV9 to TRBJ2-3; TCRdb reports TRBD1, a call that lacks DNA to check it against. CDR1 is SGDLS and CDR2 is YYNGEE in the germline V gene. The CDR3 has 13 amino acids. CDR3 region: CASSPQQAAPQYF.

The gene calls are TRBV7-9 and TRBJ2-2; absent DNA, TCRdb's TRBD1 call cannot be checked. Germline CDR1 is SEHNR and CDR2 is FQNEAQ (reference sequence). There are 16 residues in the CDR3. This CDR3 reads CASSARLIQGPGELFF.

The chain employs TRBV5-4 and TRBJ2-5; TCRdb picks TRBD2, but there is no DNA to check that call. CDR1 and CDR2 from the germline V gene are SGHNT and YYREEE (reference sequence). The CDR3 is 15 amino acids. The chain's CDR3 is CASSADLVRQETQYF.

J is TRBJ2-3 and V is TRBV12-3 or TRBV12-4. The CDR3 spans 14 residues. This CDR3 reads CASSFGFATDTQYF.

This chain links TRBV6-5 with TRBJ2-7; TCRdb gives TRBD1 as the D gene, but with no DNA this cannot be confirmed. CDR3 length equals 13 residues. Looked up from germline, CDR1 is MNHEY and CDR2 is SVGAGI. The CDR3 protein is CASSRPQGREQYF.

The rearrangement joins TRBV4-1 to TRBJ2-7; TCRdb's D call of TRBD1 is untestable without DNA. The CDR3 is 15 amino acids. Per the germline V gene, CDR1 is MGHRA and CDR2 is YSYEKL. The CDR3: CASSQEGTGTYEQYF.

The chain carries TRBV9 and TRBJ2-5; the D gene TCRdb calls, TRBD1, cannot be checked with no DNA. The germline gives CDR1 SGDLS, CDR2 YYNGEE. The CDR3 has 15 residues. CDR3 protein: CASSVVAGGKETQYF.

V is TRBV30 and J is TRBJ2-1. CDR3 length: 11 residues. Germline V CDR1 and CDR2: GTSNPN, SVGIG (reference sequence). CDR3 amino acids: CAWSPSNEQFF.

The chain is built from TRBV2 and TRBJ2-2; the D call of TRBD1 rests on TCRdb alone, since no DNA is present to check it. CDR1 and CDR2 (germline): SNHLY, FYNNEI. The CDR3 totals 16 residues. The CDR3: CASSEMTGELVGELFF.

CDR3 amino acids: CASSRATGYEQYF. The chain uses TRBV5-1 and TRBJ2-7. The CDR3 has 13 amino acids. Germline CDR1 reads SGHRS; CDR2 reads YFSETQ.